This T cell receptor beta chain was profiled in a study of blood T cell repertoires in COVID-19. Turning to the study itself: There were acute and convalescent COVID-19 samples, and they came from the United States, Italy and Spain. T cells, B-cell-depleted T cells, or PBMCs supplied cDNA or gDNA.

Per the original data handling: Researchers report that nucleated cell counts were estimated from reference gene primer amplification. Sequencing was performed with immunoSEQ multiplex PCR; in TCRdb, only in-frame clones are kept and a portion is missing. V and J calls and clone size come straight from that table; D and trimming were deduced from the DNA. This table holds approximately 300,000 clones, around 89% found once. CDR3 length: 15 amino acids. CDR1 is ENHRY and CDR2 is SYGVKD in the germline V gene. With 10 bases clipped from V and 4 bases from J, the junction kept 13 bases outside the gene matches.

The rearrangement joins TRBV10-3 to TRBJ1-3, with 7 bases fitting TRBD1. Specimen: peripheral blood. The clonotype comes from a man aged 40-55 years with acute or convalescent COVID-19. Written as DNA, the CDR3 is TGTGCCACCGACTCCGCGACAGGGCAGGGAAACACCATATATTTT. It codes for CATDSATGQGNTIYF.